The present T cell receptor beta chain was sequenced within a study of T cell repertoires in cytomegalovirus infection. As for the study in general: Recently identified HLA-C-restricted CMV epitopes were used, and well-studied HLA-B-restricted CMV epitopes were used as well. Public signatures in TCR beta pointed to CMV infection and matching HLA type.

This clonotype was seen only a few times. Its target is not known. Germline V CDR1 and CDR2: LGHNA, YSLEER. Trimming cost V 0 bases and J 6 bases, with 14 bases left between them. The CDR3 is 16 amino acids. Whole-study results and caveats: Cumulative frequency of public TCR beta families picked out carriers of CMV plus the relevant HLA. HLA-C-restricted CMV-specific TCR beta clonotypes prevailed in the ex vivo response.

TCRdb ran MiXCR on the reads and lists one entry per CDR3 protein. The sample comprises about a million distinct CDR3 sequences, approximately 31% of which are singletons, and about an eighth rests with the top ten. This rearrangement joins TRBV4-3 to TRBJ1-4; D might be TRBD1 (6 bases). The clonotype originates from a human donor in good health (CMV status not recorded). Some clones in this sample may be carry-over from other donors' samples. Material: cultured CD8+ T cells from PBMCs, obtained from culture after CMV antigen stimulation. CDR3 DNA sequence: TGCGCCAGCAGCCAAGATATCGGGACACTCTATGAAAAACTGTTTTTT. Amino acids: CASSQDIGTLYEKLFF.